The 14 T cell receptor beta chains below were found in one sample sequenced in a study of cytomegalovirus exposure and HLA in healthy donors. Only in-frame clones appear in the TCRdb table, and some are missing; sequencing was by immunoSEQ multiplex PCR. The sample comprises over 150,000 clones, roughly 90% of which are singletons, and 9% to 12% rests with the top ten. The material sequenced was PBMCs. Receptors originate from a woman aged 18 to 35 in good health and CMV-seropositive.

V and J are TRBV9 and TRBJ2-1; TRBD2 might be the D (5 bases). Trimming removed 4 bases at V and 8 bases at J, with 19 bases between. The germline V gene has CDR1 SGDLS and CDR2 YYNGEE. The CDR3 extends over 15 amino acids. The CDR3 sequence is CASSPDFTGSDEQFF. The CDR3 DNA follows: TGTGCCAGCAGCCCCGATTTTACGGGGTCCGATGAGCAGTTCTTC.

The chain recombines TRBV30 with TRBJ2-5; perhaps TRBD2 as D (5 bases). Trimming shortened V by 1 base and J by 5 bases, and 8 bases separated the two germline ends. Germline V gives CDR1 GTSNPN, CDR2 SVGIG (reference sequence). CDR3 size: 12 residues. CDR3 sequence: CAWSASPETQYF. Here the CDR3 DNA reads TGTGCCTGGAGTGCTAGCCCGGAGACCCAGTACTTC. Full variable domain (missing parts from reference TRBV30 and TRBJ2-5): SQTIHQWPATLVQPVGSPLSLECTVEGTSNPNLYWYRQAAGRGLQLLFYSVGIGQISSEVPQNLSASRPQDRQFILSSKKLLLSDSGFYLCAWSASPETQYFGPGTRLLVL.

This clone has a count of ten or more. CDR3: CASSLAVTENQPQHF. The CDR3 DNA is TGTGCCAGCAGCTTAGCAGTTACAGAAAATCAGCCCCAGCATTTT. V usage is TRBV7-9 and J usage is TRBJ1-5, with D uncertain. The ends were cut back, 0 bases at V and 4 bases at J, with 10 bases in the middle. Germline V CDR1 and CDR2: SEHNR, FQNEAQ (reference sequence). The CDR3 is 15 amino acids.

This clone appeared a single time. For the CDR3, the DNA is TGTGCCAGCAGCTTAGAGGGACAGGGATACTACAATGAGCAGTTCTTC. Amino acid sequence: CASSLEGQGYYNEQFF. The genes are TRBV5-6 and TRBJ2-1, with 9 bases aligning to TRBD1. CDR1 and CDR2 (germline): SGHDT, YYEEEE. This CDR3 contains 16 residues. Unmatched junction bases numbered 6, after V lost 2 bases and J lost 3 bases. Combining the CDR3 with reference TRBV5-6 and TRBJ2-1 gives the whole variable domain DAGVTQSPTHLIKTRGQQVTLRCSPKSGHDTVSWYQQALGQGPQFIFQYYEEEERQRGNFPDRFSGHQFPNYSSELNVNALLLGDSALYLCASSLEGQGYYNEQFFGPGTRLTVL.

The chain couples TRBV5-1 to TRBJ1-1; no clear D. Looked up from germline, CDR1 is SGHRS and CDR2 is YFSETQ. The CDR3 sequence is 15 residues long. V lost 1 base to trimming and J lost 0 bases, with 10 bases between them. The CDR3 protein is CASSLSPGMNTEAFF. In DNA form, the CDR3 reads TGCGCCAGCAGCTTGTCCCCGGGAATGAACACTGAAGCTTTCTTT.

The V call is TRBV27, the J call TRBJ2-1, with TRBD2 matching 14 bases. Germline V gene sequence: CDR1 MNHEY, CDR2 SMNVEV (reference sequence). The ends lost 4 bases at V and 3 bases at J; junction bases unmatched: 11. The CDR3 covers 19 residues. The CDR3 region is CASSSLMMGTSGSYNEQFF. The CDR3 nucleotides read TGTGCCAGCAGTTCTTTGATGATGGGGACTAGCGGGAGCTACAATGAGCAGTTCTTC.

This chain uses TRBV11-3 with TRBJ2-3; 8 nucleotides align to TRBD2. CDR1 is SGHNT, CDR2 YENEEA, per germline. The V segment lost 5 bases and the J segment 4 bases; nucleotides outside the gene matches: 11. The CDR3 covers 16 residues. The CDR3 DNA is TGTGCCAGCAGCCTGGGGCGGGGGGCGCATCCAGATACGCAGTATTTT. Its protein is CASSLGRGAHPDTQYF.

This clone appeared once. The J gene is TRBJ2-7, the V gene TRBV2; TRBD2 agrees at 7 bases. The V segment lost 4 bases and the J segment 0 bases; nucleotides outside the gene matches: 3. CDR1 and CDR2 from the germline V gene are SNHLY and FYNNEI. The CDR3 length is 14 residues. The chain's CDR3 is CASSGEGNSYEQYF. CDR3 bases: TGTGCCAGCAGTGGGGAGGGGAACTCCTACGAGCAGTACTTC.

The chain uses TRBV7-6 and TRBJ1-1, with a tentative D call TRBD1 (5 bases). This CDR3 has 18 residues. Germline CDR1 and CDR2: SGHVS and FNYEAQ. The V end lost 3 bases, the J end lost 3 bases, and 23 bases lay between the germline ends. CDR3 amino acids: CASSLRVVQGGGDTEAFF. The CDR3 DNA follows: TGTGCCAGCAGCTTGAGAGTGGTTCAGGGCGGCGGGGACACTGAAGCTTTCTTT.

The gene calls are TRBV9 and TRBJ2-1; D is perhaps TRBD2 (5 bases). Trimming cost V 4 bases and J 6 bases, with 11 bases left between them. The CDR3 is made up of 13 amino acids. The germline V gene has CDR1 SGDLS and CDR2 YYNGEE. The CDR3 region has the DNA TGTGCCAGCAGCCCAACGAGCGGCAATGAGCAGTTCTTC. Protein sequence: CASSPTSGNEQFF. Supplemented by reference TRBV9 and TRBJ2-1, the full variable domain reads DSGVTQTPKHLITATGQRVTLRCSPRSGDLSVYWYQQSLDQGLQFLIQYYNGEERAKGNILERFSAQQFPDLHSELNLSSLELGDSALYFCASSPTSGNEQFFGPGTRLTVL.

This clone was found once. This chain connects TRBV7-8 to TRBJ2-7; D is ambiguous. Germline values: CDR1 SGHVS, CDR2 FQNEAQ. There are 15 residues in the CDR3. Trimming took off 5 bases at V and 7 bases at J, with 21 bases between the two ends. The DNA for the CDR3 is TGTGCCAGCAGCCCGCGGAGTCTTTCCGACCCAGAGCAGTACTTC. Amino acids: CASSPRSLSDPEQYF.

The chain links TRBV7-8 to TRBJ1-1; D possibly corresponds to TRBD1 (5 bases). This CDR3 is built from 15 residues. Per the germline V gene, CDR1 is SGHVS and CDR2 is FQNEAQ. V shed 4 bases and J shed 2 bases, with 14 bases lying between them. CDR3 coding DNA: TGTGCCAGCAGCTGGGAGGGGCAGGTAAACACTGAAGCTTTCTTT. Translating gives CASSWEGQVNTEAFF.

The chain joins TRBV6-5 to TRBJ1-4; the D gene is possibly TRBD1 (6 bases). The CDR3 loop spans 16 amino acids. CDR1 and CDR2 from the germline V gene are MNHEY and SVGAGI. Trimming left V 4 bases short and J 8 bases short, with 20 bases between. The CDR3 reads CASSLTGPGRNEKLFF. In DNA, the CDR3 is TGTGCCAGCAGTTTGACAGGACCCGGGAGGAACGAAAAACTGTTTTTT.

The chain joins TRBV7-9 to TRBJ2-7; D might be TRBD1 (5 bases). The CDR3 loop spans 14 amino acids. V shed 5 bases and J shed 4 bases, with 15 bases lying between them. Germline V gives CDR1 SEHNR, CDR2 FQNEAQ (reference sequence). The CDR3 coding sequence is TGTGCCAGCAGCCTCCCGACAGCACCTTACGAGCAGTACTTC. It yields the protein CASSLPTAPYEQYF.